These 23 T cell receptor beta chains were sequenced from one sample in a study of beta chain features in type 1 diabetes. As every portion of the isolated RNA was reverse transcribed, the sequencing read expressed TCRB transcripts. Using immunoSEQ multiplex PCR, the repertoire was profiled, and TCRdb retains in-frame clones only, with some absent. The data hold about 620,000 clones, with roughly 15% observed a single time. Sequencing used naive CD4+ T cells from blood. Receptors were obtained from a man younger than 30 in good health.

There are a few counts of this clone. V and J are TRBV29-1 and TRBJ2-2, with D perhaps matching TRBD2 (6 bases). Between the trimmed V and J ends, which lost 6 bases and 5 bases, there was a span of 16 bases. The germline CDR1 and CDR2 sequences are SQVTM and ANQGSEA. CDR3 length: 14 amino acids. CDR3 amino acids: CSVLQGGKTGELFF. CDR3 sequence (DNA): TGCAGCGTCCTCCAGGGAGGTAAAACCGGGGAGCTGTTTTTT.

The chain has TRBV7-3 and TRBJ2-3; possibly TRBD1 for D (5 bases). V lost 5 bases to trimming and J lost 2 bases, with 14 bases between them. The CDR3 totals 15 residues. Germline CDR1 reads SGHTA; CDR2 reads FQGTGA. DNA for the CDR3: TGTGCCAGCAGCCTCGGACAATCTAACACAGATACGCAGTATTTT. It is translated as CASSLGQSNTDTQYF.

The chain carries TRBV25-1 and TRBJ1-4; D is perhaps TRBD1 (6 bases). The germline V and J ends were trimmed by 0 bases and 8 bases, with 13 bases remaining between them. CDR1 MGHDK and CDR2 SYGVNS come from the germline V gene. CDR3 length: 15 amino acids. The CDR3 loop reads CASSEYRGLREKLFF. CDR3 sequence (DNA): TGTGCCAGCAGTGAATATCGGGGGCTGAGGGAAAAACTGTTTTTT.

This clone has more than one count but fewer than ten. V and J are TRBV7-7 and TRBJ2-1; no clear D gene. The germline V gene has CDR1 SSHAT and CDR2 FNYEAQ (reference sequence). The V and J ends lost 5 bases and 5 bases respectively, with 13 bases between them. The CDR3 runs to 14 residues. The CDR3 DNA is TGTGCCAGCAGCCCCGTAGGGCTCAACAATGAGCAGTTCTTC. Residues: CASSPVGLNNEQFF. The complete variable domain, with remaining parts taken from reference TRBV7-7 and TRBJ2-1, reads GAGVSQSPRYKVTKRGQDVTLRCDPISSHATLYWYQQALGQGPEFLTYFNYEAQPDKSGLPSDRFSAERPEGSISTLTIQRTEQRDSAMYRCASSPVGLNNEQFFGPGTRLTVL.

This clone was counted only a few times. Here the CDR3 DNA reads TGTGCCAGCAGCTTAAGTATGGGACAGGGTGACGAGCAGTACTTC. Its translation is CASSLSMGQGDEQYF. This chain joins TRBV7-3 and TRBJ2-7; 9 nucleotides align to TRBD1. Unmatched junction bases numbered 6, after V lost 1 base and J lost 5 bases. Germline V gene lookup returns CDR1 SGHTA and CDR2 FQGTGA. This CDR3 region has 15 residues.

This CDR3 is CASSRAFNSPLHF. The CDR3 DNA reads as TGTGCCAGCAGCCGAGCTTTCAATTCACCCCTCCACTTT. The chain carries TRBV14 and TRBJ1-6; D ambiguous. The CDR3 consists of 13 residues. V lost 4 bases, J lost 7 bases, and 8 bases lay in between. Per germline, CDR1 SGHDN and CDR2 FVKESK.

The DNA of the CDR3 is TGTGCCAGCAGCTTAGCGATGGCAGGCCCTAGGGGCTACACCTTC. This sequence encodes CASSLAMAGPRGYTF. The rearrangement links TRBV7-9 to TRBJ1-2; D ambiguous. Per the germline V gene, CDR1 is SEHNR and CDR2 is FQNEAQ (reference sequence). The CDR3 contains 15 residues. Trimming took off 0 bases at V and 8 bases at J, with 16 bases between the two ends.

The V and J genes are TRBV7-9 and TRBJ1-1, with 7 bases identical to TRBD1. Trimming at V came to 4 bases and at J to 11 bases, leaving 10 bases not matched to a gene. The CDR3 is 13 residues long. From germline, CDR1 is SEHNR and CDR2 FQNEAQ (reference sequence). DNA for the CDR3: TGTGCCAGCAGCTGGTATGGACAGGTGAATGCTTTCTTT. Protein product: CASSWYGQVNAFF.

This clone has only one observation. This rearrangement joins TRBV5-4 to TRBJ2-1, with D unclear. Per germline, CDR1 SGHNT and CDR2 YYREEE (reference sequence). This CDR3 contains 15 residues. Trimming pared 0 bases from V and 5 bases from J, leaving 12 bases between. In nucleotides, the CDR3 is TGTGCCAGCAGCTTGGCAGGAACCGGAAACAATGAGCAGTTCTTC. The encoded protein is CASSLAGTGNNEQFF. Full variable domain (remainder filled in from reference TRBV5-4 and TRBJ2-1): ETGVTQSPTHLIKTRGQQVTLRCSSQSGHNTVSWYQQALGQGPQFIFQYYREEENGRGNFPPRFSGLQFPNYSSELNVNALELDDSALYLCASSLAGTGNNEQFFGPGTRLTVL.

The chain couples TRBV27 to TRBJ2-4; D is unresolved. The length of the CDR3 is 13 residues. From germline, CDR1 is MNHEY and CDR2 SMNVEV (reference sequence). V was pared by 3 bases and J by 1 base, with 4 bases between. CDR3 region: CASSFAAKNIQYF. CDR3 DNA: TGTGCCAGCAGTTTCGCGGCCAAAAACATTCAGTACTTC.

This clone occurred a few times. Written as DNA, the CDR3 is TGTGCTAGTGGTTTGGTACTGAGAGCGGGACTAGCGGGAGGTCCCTACAATGAGCAGTTCTTC. Translation gives CASGLVLRAGLAGGPYNEQFF. The chain carries TRBV12-5 and TRBJ2-1; 15 positions match TRBD2. The V and J ends lost 0 bases and 2 bases, in that order; junction bases with no gene match: 11. Germline V CDR1 and CDR2: LGHNT, FRNRAP. The CDR3 runs 21 residues.

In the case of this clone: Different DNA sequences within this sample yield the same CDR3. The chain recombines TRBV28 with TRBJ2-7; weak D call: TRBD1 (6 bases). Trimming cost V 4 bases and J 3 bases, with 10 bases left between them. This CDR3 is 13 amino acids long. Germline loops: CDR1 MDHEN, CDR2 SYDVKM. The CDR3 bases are TGTGCCAGCAGTTCGGGACAAAGCTACGAGCAGTACTTC. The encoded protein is CASSSGQSYEQYF.

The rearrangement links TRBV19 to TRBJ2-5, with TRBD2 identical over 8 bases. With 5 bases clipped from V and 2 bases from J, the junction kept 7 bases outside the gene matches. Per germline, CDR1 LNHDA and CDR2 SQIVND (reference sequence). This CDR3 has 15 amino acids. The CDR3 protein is CASSVIAGRQETQYF. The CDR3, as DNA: TGTGCCAGTAGTGTTATAGCGGGAAGACAAGAGACCCAGTACTTC.

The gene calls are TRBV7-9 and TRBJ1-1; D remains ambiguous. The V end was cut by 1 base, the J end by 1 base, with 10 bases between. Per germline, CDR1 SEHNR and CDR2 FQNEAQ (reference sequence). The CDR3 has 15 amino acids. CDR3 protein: CASSLVWSGNTEAFF. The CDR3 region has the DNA TGTGCCAGCAGCTTAGTGTGGTCGGGGAACACTGAAGCTTTCTTT.

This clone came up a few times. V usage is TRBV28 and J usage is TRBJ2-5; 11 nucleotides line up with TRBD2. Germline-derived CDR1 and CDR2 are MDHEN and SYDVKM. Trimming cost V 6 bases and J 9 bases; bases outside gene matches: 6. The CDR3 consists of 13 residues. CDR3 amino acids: CASRGGSGGAQYF. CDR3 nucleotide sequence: TGTGCCAGCAGGGGAGGTAGCGGGGGGGCCCAGTACTTC.

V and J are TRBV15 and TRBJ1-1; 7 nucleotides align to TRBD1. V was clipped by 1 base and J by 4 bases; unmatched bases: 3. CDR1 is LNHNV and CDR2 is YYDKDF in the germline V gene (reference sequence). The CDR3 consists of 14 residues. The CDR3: CATSRAKGATEAFF. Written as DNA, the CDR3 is TGTGCCACCAGCAGAGCTAAGGGGGCCACTGAAGCTTTCTTT. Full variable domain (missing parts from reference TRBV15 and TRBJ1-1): DAMVIQNPRYQVTQFGKPVTLSCSQTLNHNVMYWYQQKSSQAPKLLFHYYDKDFNNEADTPDNFQSRRPNTSFCFLDIRSPGLGDTAMYLCATSRAKGATEAFFGQGTRLTVV.

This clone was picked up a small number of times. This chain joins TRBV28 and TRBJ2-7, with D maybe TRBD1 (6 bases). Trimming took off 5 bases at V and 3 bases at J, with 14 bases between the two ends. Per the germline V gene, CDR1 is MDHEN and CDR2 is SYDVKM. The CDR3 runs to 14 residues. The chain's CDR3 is CASSPGTPIYEQYF. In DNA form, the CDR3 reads TGTGCCAGCAGTCCCGGGACACCCATCTACGAGCAGTACTTC. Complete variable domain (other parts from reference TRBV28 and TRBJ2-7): DVKVTQSSRYLVKRTGEKVFLECVQDMDHENMFWYRQDPGLGLRLIYFSYDVKMKEKGDIPEGYSVSREKKERFSLILESASTNQTSMYLCASSPGTPIYEQYFGPGTRLTVT.

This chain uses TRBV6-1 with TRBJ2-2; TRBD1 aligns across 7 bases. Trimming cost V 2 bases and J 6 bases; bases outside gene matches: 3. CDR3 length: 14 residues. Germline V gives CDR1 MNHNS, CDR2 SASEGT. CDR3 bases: TGTGCCAGCAGTGAACGGGGACAGCCCGGGGAGCTGTTTTTT. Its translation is CASSERGQPGELFF.

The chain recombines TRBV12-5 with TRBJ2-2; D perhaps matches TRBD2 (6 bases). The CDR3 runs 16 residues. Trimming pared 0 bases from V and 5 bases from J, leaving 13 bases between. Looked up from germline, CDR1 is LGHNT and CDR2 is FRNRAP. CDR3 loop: CASGLVLGTSTGELFF. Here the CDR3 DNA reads TGTGCTAGTGGTTTGGTACTGGGGACTTCTACCGGGGAGCTGTTTTTT.

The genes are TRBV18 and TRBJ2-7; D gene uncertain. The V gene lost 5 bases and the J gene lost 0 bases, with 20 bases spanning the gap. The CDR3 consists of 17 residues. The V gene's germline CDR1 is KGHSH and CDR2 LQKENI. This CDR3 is CASSLSFMKGNSYEQYF. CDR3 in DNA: TGTGCCAGCTCATTATCCTTTATGAAGGGAAACTCCTACGAGCAGTACTTC.

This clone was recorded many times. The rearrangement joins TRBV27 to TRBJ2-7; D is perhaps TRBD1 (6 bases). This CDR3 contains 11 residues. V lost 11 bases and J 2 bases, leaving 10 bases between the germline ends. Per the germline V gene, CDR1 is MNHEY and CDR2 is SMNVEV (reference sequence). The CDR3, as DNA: TGTGCCCCGACAGGTGCCTACGAGCAGTACTTC. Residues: CAPTGAYEQYF.

The CDR3 bases are TGCGCCAGCAGCCCTGAGCCAACAGGACCCCAAGAGACCCAGTACTTC. Protein sequence: CASSPEPTGPQETQYF. The rearrangement links TRBV5-1 to TRBJ2-5, with a weak D call TRBD1 (5 bases). This CDR3 is built from 16 residues. The germline V gene encodes CDR1 SGHRS and CDR2 YFSETQ. V was cut by 4 bases and J by 1 base, with 17 bases left in between.

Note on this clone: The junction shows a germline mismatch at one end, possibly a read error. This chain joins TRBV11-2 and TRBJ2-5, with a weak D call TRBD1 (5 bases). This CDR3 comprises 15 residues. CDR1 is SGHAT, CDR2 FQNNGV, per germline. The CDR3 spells CAGRAPFHSKETQYF. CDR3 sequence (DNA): TGTGCCGGCAGGGCTCCATTTCATTCGAAAGAGACCCAGTACTTC.